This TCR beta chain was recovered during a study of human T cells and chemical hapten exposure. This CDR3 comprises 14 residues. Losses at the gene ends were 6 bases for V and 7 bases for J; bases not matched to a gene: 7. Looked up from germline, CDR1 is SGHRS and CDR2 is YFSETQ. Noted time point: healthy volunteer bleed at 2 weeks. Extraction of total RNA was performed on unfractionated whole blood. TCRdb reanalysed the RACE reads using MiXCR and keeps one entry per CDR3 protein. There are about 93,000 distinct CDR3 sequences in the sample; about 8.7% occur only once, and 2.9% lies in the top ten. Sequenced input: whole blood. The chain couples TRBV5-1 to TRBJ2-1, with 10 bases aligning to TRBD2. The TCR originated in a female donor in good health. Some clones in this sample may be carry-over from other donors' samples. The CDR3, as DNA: TGCGCCAGCAAGGCTAGCGGGAGCGTTAATGAGCAGTTCTTC. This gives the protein CASKASGSVNEQFF. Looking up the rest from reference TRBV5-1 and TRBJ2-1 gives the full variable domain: KAGVTQTPRYLIKTRGQQVTLSCSPISGHRSVSWYQQTPGQGLQFLFEYFSETQRNKGNFPGRFSGRQFSNSRSEMNVSTLELGDSALYLCASKASGSVNEQFFGPGTRLTVL.